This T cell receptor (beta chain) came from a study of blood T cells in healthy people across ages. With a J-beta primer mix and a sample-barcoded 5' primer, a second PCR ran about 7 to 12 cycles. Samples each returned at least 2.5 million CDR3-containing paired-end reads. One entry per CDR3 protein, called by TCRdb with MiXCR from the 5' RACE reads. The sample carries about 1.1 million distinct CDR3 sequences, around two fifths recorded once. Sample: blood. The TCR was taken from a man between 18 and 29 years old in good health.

CDR3 in DNA: TGCAGCCATGACCTGAACACTGAAGCTTTCTTT. Translation: CSHDLNTEAFF. This chain connects TRBV20-1 to TRBJ1-1; no firm D call. CDR3 length: 11 residues. Germline values: CDR1 DFQATT, CDR2 SNEGSKA (reference sequence).